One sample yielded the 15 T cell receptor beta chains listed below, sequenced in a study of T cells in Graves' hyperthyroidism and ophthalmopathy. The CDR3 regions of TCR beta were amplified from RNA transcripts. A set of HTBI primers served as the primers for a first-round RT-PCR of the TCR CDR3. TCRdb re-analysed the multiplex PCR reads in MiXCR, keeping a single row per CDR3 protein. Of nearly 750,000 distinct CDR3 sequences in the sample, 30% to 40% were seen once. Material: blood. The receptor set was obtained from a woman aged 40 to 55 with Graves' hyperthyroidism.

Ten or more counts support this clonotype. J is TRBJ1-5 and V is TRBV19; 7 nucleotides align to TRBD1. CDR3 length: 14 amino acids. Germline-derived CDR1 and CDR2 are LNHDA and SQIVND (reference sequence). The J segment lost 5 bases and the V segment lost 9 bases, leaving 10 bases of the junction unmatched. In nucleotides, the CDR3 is TGTGCCAGCAACAGGGGCCGTGGGGATCAGCCCCAGCATTTT. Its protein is CASNRGRGDQPQHF. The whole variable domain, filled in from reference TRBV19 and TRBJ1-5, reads DGGITQSPKYLFRKEGQNVTLSCEQNLNHDAMYWYRQDPGQGLRLIYYSQIVNDFQKGDIAEGYSVSREKKESFPLTVTSAQKNPTAFYLCASNRGRGDQPQHFGDGTRLSIL.

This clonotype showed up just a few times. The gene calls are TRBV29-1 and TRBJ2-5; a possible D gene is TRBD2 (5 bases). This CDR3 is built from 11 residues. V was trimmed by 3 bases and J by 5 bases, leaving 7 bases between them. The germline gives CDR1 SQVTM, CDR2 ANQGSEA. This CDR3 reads CSVDPGETQYF. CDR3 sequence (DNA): TGCAGCGTTGATCCGGGGGAGACCCAGTACTTC.

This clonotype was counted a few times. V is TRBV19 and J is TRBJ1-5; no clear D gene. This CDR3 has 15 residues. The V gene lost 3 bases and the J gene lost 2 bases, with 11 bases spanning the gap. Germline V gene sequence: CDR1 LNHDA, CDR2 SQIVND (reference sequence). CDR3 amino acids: CASSIVEKGNQPQHF. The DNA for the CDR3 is TGTGCCAGTAGTATCGTAGAGAAGGGCAATCAGCCCCAGCATTTT.

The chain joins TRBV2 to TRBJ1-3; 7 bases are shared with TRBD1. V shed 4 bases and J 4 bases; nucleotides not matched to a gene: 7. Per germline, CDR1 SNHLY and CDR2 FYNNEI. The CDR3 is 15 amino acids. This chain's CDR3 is CASSGTGDRGNTIYF. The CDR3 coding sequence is TGTGCCAGCAGTGGGACAGGCGATAGGGGAAACACCATATATTTT.

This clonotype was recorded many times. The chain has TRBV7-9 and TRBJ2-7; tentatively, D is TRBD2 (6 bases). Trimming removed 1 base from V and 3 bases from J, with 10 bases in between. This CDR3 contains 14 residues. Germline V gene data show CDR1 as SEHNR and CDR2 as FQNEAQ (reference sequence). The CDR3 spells CASSLVGGNYEQYF. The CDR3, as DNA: TGTGCCAGCAGCTTAGTTGGAGGGAACTACGAGCAGTACTTC.

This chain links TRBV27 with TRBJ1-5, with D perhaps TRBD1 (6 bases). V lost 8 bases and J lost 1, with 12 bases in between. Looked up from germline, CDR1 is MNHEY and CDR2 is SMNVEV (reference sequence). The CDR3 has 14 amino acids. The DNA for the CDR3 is TGTGCCAGCGGACCCACAGGGAGCAATCAGCCCCAGCATTTT. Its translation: CASGPTGSNQPQHF.

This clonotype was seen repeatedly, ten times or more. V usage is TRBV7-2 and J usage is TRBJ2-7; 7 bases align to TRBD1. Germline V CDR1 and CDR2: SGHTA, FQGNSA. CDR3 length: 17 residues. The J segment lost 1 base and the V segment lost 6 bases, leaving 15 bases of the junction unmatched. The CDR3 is CASSRVTGTRVSYEQYF. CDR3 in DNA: TGTGCCAGCAGTCGAGTGACAGGGACCCGGGTGTCCTACGAGCAGTACTTC.

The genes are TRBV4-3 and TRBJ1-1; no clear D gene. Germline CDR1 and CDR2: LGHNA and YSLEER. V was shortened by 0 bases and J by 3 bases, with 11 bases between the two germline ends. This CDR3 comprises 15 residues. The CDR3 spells CASSQDRSGYTEAFF. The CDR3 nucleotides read TGCGCCAGCAGCCAAGATAGAAGCGGCTACACTGAAGCTTTCTTT.

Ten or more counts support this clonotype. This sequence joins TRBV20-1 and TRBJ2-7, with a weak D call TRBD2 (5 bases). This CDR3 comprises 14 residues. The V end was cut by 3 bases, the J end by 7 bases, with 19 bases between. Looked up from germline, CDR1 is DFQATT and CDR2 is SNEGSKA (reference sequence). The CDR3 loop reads CSASKGRERGEQYF. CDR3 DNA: TGCAGTGCTAGTAAGGGCCGTGAGCGAGGGGAGCAGTACTTC.

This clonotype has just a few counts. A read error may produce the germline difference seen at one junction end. The CDR3 spells CASSSLGGHLGETQYF. For the CDR3, the DNA is TGTGCCAGCAGTTCCCTGGGGGGCCACCTTGGAGAGACCCAGTACTTC. The genes are TRBV5-1 and TRBJ2-5, with D perhaps given as TRBD1 or TRBD2 (6 bases each). Looked up from germline, CDR1 is SGHRS and CDR2 is YFSETQ. The CDR3 is made up of 16 amino acids.

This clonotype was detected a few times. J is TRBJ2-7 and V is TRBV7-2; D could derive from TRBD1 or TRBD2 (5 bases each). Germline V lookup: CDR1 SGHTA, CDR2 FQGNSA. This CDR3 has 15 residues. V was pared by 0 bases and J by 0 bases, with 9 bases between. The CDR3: CASSLATGTSYEQYF. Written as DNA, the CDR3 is TGTGCCAGCAGCTTAGCGACCGGGACCTCCTACGAGCAGTACTTC.

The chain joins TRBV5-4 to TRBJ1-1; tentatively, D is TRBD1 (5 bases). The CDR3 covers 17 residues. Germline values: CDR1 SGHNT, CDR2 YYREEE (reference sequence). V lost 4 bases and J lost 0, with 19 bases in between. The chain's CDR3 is CASSAGGAGFMNTEAFF. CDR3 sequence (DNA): TGTGCCAGCAGCGCCGGGGGTGCAGGCTTCATGAACACTGAAGCTTTCTTT.

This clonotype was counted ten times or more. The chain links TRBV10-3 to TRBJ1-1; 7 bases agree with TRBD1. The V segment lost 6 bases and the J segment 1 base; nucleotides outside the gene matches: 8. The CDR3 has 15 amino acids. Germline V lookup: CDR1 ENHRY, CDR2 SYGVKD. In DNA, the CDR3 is TGTGCCATCAGGACTAGAACAGGGGAGAACACTGAAGCTTTCTTT. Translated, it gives CAIRTRTGENTEAFF.

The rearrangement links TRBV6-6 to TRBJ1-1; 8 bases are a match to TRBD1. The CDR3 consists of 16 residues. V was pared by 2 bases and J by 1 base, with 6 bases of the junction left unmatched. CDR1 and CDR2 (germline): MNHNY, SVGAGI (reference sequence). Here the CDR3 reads CASSYTAGTGNTEAFF. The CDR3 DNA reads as TGTGCCAGCAGTTACACGGCCGGGACAGGGAACACTGAAGCTTTCTTT.

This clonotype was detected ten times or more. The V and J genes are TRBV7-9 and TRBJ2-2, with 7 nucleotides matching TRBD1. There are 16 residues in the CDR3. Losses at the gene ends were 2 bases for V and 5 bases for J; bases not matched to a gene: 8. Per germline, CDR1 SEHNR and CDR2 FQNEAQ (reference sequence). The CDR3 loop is CASSLTGTVGTGELFF. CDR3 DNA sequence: TGTGCCAGCAGCTTAACCGGGACAGTAGGGACCGGGGAGCTGTTTTTT.